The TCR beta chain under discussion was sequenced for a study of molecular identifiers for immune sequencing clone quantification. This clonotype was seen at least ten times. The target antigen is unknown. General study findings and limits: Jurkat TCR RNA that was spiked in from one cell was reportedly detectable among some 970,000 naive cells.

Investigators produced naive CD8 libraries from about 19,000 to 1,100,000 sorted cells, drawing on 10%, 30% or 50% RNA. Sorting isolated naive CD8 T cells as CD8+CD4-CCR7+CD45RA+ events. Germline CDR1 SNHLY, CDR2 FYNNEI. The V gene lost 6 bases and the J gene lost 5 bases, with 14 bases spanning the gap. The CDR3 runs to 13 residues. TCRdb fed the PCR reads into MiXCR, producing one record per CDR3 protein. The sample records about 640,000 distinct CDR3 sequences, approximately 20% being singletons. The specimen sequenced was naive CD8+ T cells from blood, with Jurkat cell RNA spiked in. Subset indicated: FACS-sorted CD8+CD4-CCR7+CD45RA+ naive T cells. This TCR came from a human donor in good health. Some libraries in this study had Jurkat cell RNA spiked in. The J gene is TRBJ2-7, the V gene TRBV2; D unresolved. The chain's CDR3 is CASRDPPADEQYF. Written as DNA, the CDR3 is TGTGCCAGCAGAGACCCCCCCGCTGACGAGCAGTACTTC.